This T cell receptor beta chain was sequenced in a study of CD8 T cells in cerebrospinal fluid in Alzheimer's disease (dated by TCRdb to about 2020). Study-wide context: The study assessed CSF T cell clonal expansion with two single-cell approaches: plate-based nested PCR sequencing and droplet-based sequencing. A total of under 25 samples were covered by the CSF gene-expression analysis, which included Parkinson's disease patients. The study tested whether clonally expanded T cells were present in cerebrospinal fluid from healthy elderly individuals and from patients with neurodegenerative disease. In the droplet-based CSF analysis comparing patients with controls, there were about nine healthy controls (10,876 cells) and about nine patients with MCI or Alzheimer's disease (approximately 10,000 cells).

Overall study results and their limits: The EBV-specific clones were neither the most highly expanded clones nor enriched among patients. Only samples with detectable clones (roughly eleven healthy, 5 MCI, 5 AD, 6 PD) were included in the overall clonality comparison. The largest CSF clone made up a higher percentage of TCRs in patients with MCI or Alzheimer's disease than in controls. The authors warned that finding EBV-specific TCRs in CSF does not prove a causal connection between EBV and Alzheimer's disease. In pooled data, a highly expanded clone (at least 3% of TCRs) occurred in 1 of 10 healthy subjects versus most of the 6 Alzheimer's patients.

The library relied on 10x single-cell sequencing. 10X Genomics single-cell V(D)J and 5' gene-expression libraries were used to profile CSF cells. CSF single-cell TCR libraries were sequenced on an Illumina NextSeq550. Processing in the source paper ran as follows. V(D)J reads were aligned to the vdj-GRCh38 alts ensemble 2.0.0 reference and processed with the Cell Ranger vdj pipeline. Clonotypes were defined as cell barcodes sharing the same set of productive CDR3 nucleotide sequences. To connect clonality with transcriptional profiles, clonotype information was added to the gene-expression metadata in Seurat v3.0. CSF cells with more than 1,800 genes, more than 7,500 UMIs or more than 10% mitochondrial reads were excluded. CDR3-beta sequences were compared against VDJdb to identify TCRs with known antigen specificity. Clone sharing was examined by network analysis using the R package qgraph, in which only TCRs with complete alpha and beta chains were included. TCRdb reprocessed the reads and assigns one entry to each CDR3 protein sequence, leaving out DNA. The V and J calls, along with clone size, are taken from TCRdb and not from the paper's own processing. This sample's table has entries for 960 or so distinct CDR3 sequences. Of the sample, more than 15% falls within the top ten clones.

Acute infectious disease was absent in all participants, and all participants were in good physical condition. For droplet-based sequencing, live CSF cells were sorted with a live/dead marker. To pellet immune cells, CSF obtained by lumbar puncture was centrifuged at 300g. Each CSF sample was examined for red blood cells, and any sample with blood contamination was excluded. CSF cells were cryopreserved by placing the cells in freezing medium, freezing the cells overnight at -80 degrees C, and then storing the cells in liquid nitrogen. Before analysis, CSF samples were stored for less than six months. No count is given, but going by its frequency this clonotype is medium-sized (0.01 to 0.1%). This receptor's antigen is unknown. The CDR3 runs 15 residues from the cysteine to the phenylalanine. No coding sequence is recorded. The germline V gene (reference sequence) sets CDR1 to DFQATT and CDR2 to SNEGSKA.

The sample comprised cerebrospinal fluid. In this chain, TRBV20-1 is recombined with TRBJ2-2; TCRdb outputs TRBD1, but without DNA this stays unchecked. This TCR was recovered from a human donor in good health. This receptor carries the CDR3 CSARPTGFYDGELFF.